These T cell receptor beta chains were read from a single sample in a study of cytomegalovirus exposure and HLA in healthy donors. Here immunoSEQ multiplex PCR was the method, and the copy in TCRdb shows in-frame clones only, minus some. The top ten clones hold around a sixth of a sample with around 190,000 clones, approximately 81% of them seen once. Sequences were obtained from PBMCs. The receptors here all came from a man aged 18 to 35 in good health and CMV-seropositive. Each CDR3 is given with its conserved first and last residue. Fields, in order: V gene, clone size, CDR3 protein. A row's size may be missing; if present it is once, few, many or a size class.

V gene: TRBV2; clone size: .; CDR3 protein: CASSEALGQGAYNEQFF
V gene: TRBV9; clone size: .; CDR3 protein: CASSVERDRGDSGANVLTF
V gene: TRBV21-1; clone size: .; CDR3 protein: CASTYPCHLNTEAFF
V gene: TRBV5-6; clone size: .; CDR3 protein: CASSLARGSPANEKLFF
V gene: TRBV30; clone size: .; CDR3 protein: CAWSFSGGAYEQYF
V gene: TRBV6-1; clone size: .; CDR3 protein: CASSEIAGYSYNEQFF
V gene: TRBV12-5; clone size: .; CDR3 protein: CASDGPRDRGYTIYF
V gene: TRBV5-8; clone size: .; CDR3 protein: CASSLEQGNGYTF
V gene: TRBV5-1; clone size: few; CDR3 protein: CASSPGGSSYNEQFF
V gene: TRBV6-1; clone size: .; CDR3 protein: CASRATSGRSRAQFF
V gene: TRBV11-2; clone size: .; CDR3 protein: CASSRLRQGGSPLHF
V gene: TRBV13; clone size: .; CDR3 protein: CASSHDMNTEAFF
V gene: TRBV28; clone size: few; CDR3 protein: CASSLTREAFF
V gene: TRBV5-6; clone size: .; CDR3 protein: CASSLWASGNTIYF
V gene: TRBV27; clone size: .; CDR3 protein: CASSLNAAFNEQYF
V gene: TRBV5-4; clone size: .; CDR3 protein: CASSFILATEDTQYF
V gene: TRBV5-8; clone size: .; CDR3 protein: CASSLEGDRNYTF
V gene: TRBV7-8; clone size: .; CDR3 protein: CASSLARGGAGELFF
V gene: TRBV5-1; clone size: .; CDR3 protein: CASMPGESYNEQFF
V gene: TRBV11-3; clone size: .; CDR3 protein: CASSPAGTSGYNEQFF
V gene: TRBV27; clone size: once; CDR3 protein: CASSTTGNEKLFF
V gene: TRBV7-9; clone size: .; CDR3 protein: CASSLAFQREVHEQYF
V gene: TRBV7-3; clone size: .; CDR3 protein: CASSLQRDNEQFF
V gene: TRBV14; clone size: .; CDR3 protein: CASSRINSGANVLTF
V gene: TRBV2; clone size: .; CDR3 protein: CASSEGSGASYGYTF
V gene: TRBV5-4; clone size: .; CDR3 protein: CASSSRDRGSGNTIYF
V gene: TRBV5-1; clone size: .; CDR3 protein: CASRPDSNQPQHF
V gene: TRBV6-6; clone size: .; CDR3 protein: CASSYLTGQGNQPQHF
V gene: TRBV5-1; clone size: .; CDR3 protein: CASSLEGHSDNSPLHF
V gene: TRBV27; clone size: .; CDR3 protein: CASSPIQGLRMDGYTF
V gene: TRBV4-2; clone size: .; CDR3 protein: CASSQDGSTSYEQYF
V gene: TRBV28; clone size: .; CDR3 protein: CASSPSTTYNEQFF
V gene: TRBV9; clone size: .; CDR3 protein: CASSPSGSSYEQYF
V gene: TRBV11-2; clone size: .; CDR3 protein: CASSLGVYEQYF
V gene: TRBV18; clone size: .; CDR3 protein: CASSPPGAFYGYTF
V gene: TRBV5-6; clone size: .; CDR3 protein: CASSLSGTSGGQFF
V gene: TRBV30; clone size: .; CDR3 protein: CAWSAGGGYTF
V gene: TRBV11-3; clone size: few; CDR3 protein: CASSSTVDYGYTF
V gene: TRBV2; clone size: .; CDR3 protein: CASSRDWTSGTDTQYF
V gene: TRBV5-1; clone size: few; CDR3 protein: CASSPRVQGIGYGYTF
V gene: TRBV2; clone size: .; CDR3 protein: CASSEKTGVAYEQYF
V gene: TRBV19; clone size: .; CDR3 protein: CASSLDRDTEAFF
V gene: TRBV21-1; clone size: .; CDR3 protein: CASSAPRGNYEQYF
V gene: TRBV2; clone size: few; CDR3 protein: CATASPYEQYF
V gene: TRBV6-1; clone size: .; CDR3 protein: CASSELGQLYGYTF